This TCR beta chain was sequenced in a study of pediatric ulcerative colitis. This clone showed up just a few times. Its target is unknown. Study-wide results and caveats: Clonal expansions reduced rectal repertoire diversity in acute severe colitis.

The germline V and J ends were trimmed by 6 bases and 5 bases, with 16 bases remaining between them. This CDR3 region has 13 residues. Per the germline V gene, CDR1 is SQVTM and CDR2 is ANQGSEA. One to two pinch biopsies were taken from the rectum during colonoscopy. Ulcerative colitis patients received no immunosuppressive medication before the diagnostic colonoscopy. Sequencing depth was up to 500,000 reads per sample. This table comes from immunoSEQ multiplex PCR, and its TCRdb copy is limited to in-frame clones, with some not included. Of more than 35,000 clones listed, 73% were seen once; the top ten hold roughly 0.7%.

The sequenced sample consisted of gut tissue. This clonotype was obtained from a boy aged 5-17 years with moderate ulcerative colitis. V gene TRBV29-1 combines with J gene TRBJ1-1; TRBD1 might be the D (6 bases). The DNA for the CDR3 is TGCAGCGTCGTACAGGGCTTGTGGACTGAAGCTTTCTTT. Residues: CSVVQGLWTEAFF.